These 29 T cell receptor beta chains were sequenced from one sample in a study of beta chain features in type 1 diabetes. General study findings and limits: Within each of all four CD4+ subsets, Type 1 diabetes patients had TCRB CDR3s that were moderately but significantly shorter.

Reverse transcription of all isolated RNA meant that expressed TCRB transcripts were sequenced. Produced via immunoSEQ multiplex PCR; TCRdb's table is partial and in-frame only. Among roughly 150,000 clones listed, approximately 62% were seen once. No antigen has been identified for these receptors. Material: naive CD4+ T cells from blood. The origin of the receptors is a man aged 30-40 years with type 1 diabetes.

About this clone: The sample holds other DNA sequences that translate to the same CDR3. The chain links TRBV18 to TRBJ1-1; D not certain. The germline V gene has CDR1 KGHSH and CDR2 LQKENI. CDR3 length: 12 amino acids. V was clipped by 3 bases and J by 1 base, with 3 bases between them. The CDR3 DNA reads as TGTGCCAGCTCACCGGGGAACACTGAAGCTTTCTTT. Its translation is CASSPGNTEAFF.

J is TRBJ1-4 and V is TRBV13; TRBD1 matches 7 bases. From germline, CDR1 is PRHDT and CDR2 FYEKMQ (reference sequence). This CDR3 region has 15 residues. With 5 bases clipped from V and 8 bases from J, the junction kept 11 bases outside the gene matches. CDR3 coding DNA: TGTGCCAGCAGCGCACGACAGGGTGGAGGCGAAAAACTGTTTTTT. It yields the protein CASSARQGGGEKLFF.

The CDR3 loop is CASSSHYEQYF. In DNA form, the CDR3 reads TGCGCCAGCAGCTCACACTACGAGCAGTACTTC. The chain recombines TRBV5-1 with TRBJ2-7; D unresolved. This CDR3 has 11 residues. From germline, CDR1 is SGHRS and CDR2 YFSETQ. Between the trimmed V and J ends, which lost 3 bases and 3 bases, there was a span of 4 bases.

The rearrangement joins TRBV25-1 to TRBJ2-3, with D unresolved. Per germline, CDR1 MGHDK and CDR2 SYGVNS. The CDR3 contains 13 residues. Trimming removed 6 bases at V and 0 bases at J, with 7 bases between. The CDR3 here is CASSGSSTDTQYF. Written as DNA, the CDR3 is TGTGCCAGCAGCGGGTCTAGCACAGATACGCAGTATTTT.

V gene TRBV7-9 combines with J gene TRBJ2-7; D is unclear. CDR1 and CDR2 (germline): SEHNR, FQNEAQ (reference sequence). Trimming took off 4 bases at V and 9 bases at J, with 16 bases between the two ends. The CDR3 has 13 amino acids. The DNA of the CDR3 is TGTGCCAGCAGCTCGGCATATGAGGCGGCGCAGTACTTC. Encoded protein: CASSSAYEAAQYF.

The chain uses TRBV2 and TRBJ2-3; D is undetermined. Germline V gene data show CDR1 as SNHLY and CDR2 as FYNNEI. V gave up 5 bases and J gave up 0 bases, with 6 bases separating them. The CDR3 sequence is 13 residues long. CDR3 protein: CASSTISTDTQYF. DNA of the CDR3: TGTGCCAGCAGTACGATTAGCACAGATACGCAGTATTTT.

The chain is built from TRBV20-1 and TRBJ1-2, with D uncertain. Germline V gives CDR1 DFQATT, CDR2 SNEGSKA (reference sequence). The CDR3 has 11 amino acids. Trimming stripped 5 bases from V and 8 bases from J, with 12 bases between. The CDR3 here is CSALRPAGYTF. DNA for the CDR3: TGCAGTGCTCTCCGACCTGCCGGCTACACCTTC.

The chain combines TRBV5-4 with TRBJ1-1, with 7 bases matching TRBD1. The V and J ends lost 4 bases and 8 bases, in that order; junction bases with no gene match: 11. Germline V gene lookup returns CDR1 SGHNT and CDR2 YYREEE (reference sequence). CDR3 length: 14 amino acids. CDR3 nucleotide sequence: TGTGCCAGCAGCACCGGAGACAGGGCCGCCGAAGCTTTCTTT. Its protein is CASSTGDRAAEAFF.

CDR3 bases: TGTGCCAGCAGCGTGGACAGGAGCCCTTCCGAGCAGTACTTC. Residues: CASSVDRSPSEQYF. The chain carries TRBV7-2 and TRBJ2-7, with 7 bases lining up with TRBD1. The CDR3 is made up of 14 amino acids. Germline CDR1 SGHTA, CDR2 FQGNSA. With V trimmed by 5 bases and J by 6 bases, 10 bases remained unmatched.

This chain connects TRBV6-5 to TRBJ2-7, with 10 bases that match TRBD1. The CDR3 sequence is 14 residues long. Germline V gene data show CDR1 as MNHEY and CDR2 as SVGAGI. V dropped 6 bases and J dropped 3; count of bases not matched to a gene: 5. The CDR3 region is CASSRDRGGYEQYF. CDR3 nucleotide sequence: TGTGCCAGCAGCCGGGACAGGGGAGGCTACGAGCAGTACTTC.

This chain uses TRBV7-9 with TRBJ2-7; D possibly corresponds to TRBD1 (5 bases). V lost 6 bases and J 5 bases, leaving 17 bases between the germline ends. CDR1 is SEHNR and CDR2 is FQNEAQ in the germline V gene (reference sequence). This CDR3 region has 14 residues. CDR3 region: CASSPRGLGDEQYF. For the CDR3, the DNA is TGTGCCAGCAGTCCCCGAGGCCTAGGGGACGAGCAGTACTTC.

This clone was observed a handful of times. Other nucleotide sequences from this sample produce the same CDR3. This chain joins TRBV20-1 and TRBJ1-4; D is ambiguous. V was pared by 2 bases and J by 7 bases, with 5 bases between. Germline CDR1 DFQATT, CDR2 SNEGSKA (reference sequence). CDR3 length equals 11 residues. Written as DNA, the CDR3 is TGCAGTGCTAGAAGTCGTGAAAAACTGTTTTTT. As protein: CSARSREKLFF.

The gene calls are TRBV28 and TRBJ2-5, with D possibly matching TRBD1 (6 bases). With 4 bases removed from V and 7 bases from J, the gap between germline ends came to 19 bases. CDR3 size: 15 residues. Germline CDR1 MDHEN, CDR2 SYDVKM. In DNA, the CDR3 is TGTGCCAGCAGTTCCCCGGGACACCGCCAGGGGACCCAGTACTTC. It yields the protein CASSSPGHRQGTQYF.

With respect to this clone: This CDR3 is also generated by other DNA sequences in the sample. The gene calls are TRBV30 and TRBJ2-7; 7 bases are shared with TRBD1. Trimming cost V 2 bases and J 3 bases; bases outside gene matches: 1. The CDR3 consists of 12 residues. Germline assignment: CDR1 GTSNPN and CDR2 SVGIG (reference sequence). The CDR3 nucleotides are TGTGCCTGGAGTAGACAGGGCTACGAGCAGTACTTC. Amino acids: CAWSRQGYEQYF.

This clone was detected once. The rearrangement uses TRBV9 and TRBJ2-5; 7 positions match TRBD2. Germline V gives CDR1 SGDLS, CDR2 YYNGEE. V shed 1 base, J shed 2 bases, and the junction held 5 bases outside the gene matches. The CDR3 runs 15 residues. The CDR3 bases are TGTGCCAGCAGCGTACGTCCAGCGGGGCAAGAGACCCAGTACTTC. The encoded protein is CASSVRPAGQETQYF.

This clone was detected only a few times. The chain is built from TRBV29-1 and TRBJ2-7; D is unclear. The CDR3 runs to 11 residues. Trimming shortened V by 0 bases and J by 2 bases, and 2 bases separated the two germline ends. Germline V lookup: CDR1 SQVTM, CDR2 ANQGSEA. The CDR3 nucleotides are TGCAGCGTTGAAGAGCCCTACGAGCAGTACTTC. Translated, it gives CSVEEPYEQYF.

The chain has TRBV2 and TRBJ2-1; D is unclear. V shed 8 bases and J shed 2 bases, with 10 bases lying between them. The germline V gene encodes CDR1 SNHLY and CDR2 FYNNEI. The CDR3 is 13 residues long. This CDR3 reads CASGSGPYNEQFF. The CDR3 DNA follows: TGTGCCAGCGGGTCTGGGCCCTACAATGAGCAGTTCTTC.

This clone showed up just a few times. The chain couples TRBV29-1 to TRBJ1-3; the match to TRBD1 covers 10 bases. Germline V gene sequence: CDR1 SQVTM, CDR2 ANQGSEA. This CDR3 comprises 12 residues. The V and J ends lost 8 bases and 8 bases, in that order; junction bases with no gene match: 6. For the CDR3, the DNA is TGCAGCACATGGGACAGGGGAGACACCATATATTTT. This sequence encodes CSTWDRGDTIYF.

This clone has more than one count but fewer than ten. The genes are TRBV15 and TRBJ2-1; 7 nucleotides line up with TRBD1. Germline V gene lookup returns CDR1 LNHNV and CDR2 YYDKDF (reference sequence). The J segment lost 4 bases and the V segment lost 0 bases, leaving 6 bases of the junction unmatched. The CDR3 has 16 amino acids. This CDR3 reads CATSRDARQGYNEQFF. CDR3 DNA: TGTGCCACCAGCAGAGATGCGCGACAGGGATACAATGAGCAGTTCTTC. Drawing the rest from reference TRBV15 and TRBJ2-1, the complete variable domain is DAMVIQNPRYQVTQFGKPVTLSCSQTLNHNVMYWYQQKSSQAPKLLFHYYDKDFNNEADTPDNFQSRRPNTSFCFLDIRSPGLGDTAMYLCATSRDARQGYNEQFFGPGTRLTVL.

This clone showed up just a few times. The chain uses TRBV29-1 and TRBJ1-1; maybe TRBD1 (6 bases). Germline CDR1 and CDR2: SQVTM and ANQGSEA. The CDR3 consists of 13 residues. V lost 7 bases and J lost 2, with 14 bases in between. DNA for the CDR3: TGCAGCGCTGACCAGGGGACAAACACTGAAGCTTTCTTT. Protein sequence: CSADQGTNTEAFF.

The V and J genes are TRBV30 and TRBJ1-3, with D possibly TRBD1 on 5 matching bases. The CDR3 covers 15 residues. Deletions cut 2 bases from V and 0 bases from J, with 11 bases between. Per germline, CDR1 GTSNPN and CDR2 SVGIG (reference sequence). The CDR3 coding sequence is TGTGCCTGGAGTTTTTGGGGCCGCTCTGGAAACACCATATATTTT. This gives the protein CAWSFWGRSGNTIYF. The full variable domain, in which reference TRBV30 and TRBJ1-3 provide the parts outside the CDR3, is SQTIHQWPATLVQPVGSPLSLECTVEGTSNPNLYWYRQAAGRGLQLLFYSVGIGQISSEVPQNLSASRPQDRQFILSSKKLLLSDSGFYLCAWSFWGRSGNTIYFGEGSWLTVV.

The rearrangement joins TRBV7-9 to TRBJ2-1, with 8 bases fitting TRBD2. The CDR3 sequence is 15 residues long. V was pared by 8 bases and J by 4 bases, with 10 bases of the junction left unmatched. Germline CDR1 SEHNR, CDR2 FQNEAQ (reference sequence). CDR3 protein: CASSHRVAGYNEQFF. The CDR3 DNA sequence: TGTGCCAGCTCCCACCGGGTAGCGGGGTACAATGAGCAGTTCTTC.

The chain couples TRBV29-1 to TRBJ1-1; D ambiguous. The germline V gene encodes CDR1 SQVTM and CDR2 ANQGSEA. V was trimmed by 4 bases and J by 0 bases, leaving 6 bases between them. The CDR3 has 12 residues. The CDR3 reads CSVAGLNTEAFF. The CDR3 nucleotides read TGCAGCGTTGCGGGATTGAACACTGAAGCTTTCTTT.

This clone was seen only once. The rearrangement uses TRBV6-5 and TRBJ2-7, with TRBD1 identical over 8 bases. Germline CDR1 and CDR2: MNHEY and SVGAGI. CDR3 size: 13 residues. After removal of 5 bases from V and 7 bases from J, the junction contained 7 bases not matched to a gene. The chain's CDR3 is CASSARGLGEQYF. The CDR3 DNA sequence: TGTGCCAGCAGTGCCAGGGGGCTGGGTGAGCAGTACTTC.

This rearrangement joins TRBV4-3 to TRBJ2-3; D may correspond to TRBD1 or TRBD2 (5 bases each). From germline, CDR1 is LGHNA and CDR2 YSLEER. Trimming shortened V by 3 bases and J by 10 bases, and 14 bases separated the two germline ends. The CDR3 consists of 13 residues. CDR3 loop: CASSQGDAGSQYF. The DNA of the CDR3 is TGCGCCAGCAGCCAGGGGGACGCAGGTTCGCAGTATTTT.

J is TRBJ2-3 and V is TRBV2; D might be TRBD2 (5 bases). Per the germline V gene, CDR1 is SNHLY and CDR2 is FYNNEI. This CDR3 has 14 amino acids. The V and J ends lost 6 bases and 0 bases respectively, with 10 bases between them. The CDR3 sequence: CASSAGLSTDTQYF. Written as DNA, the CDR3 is TGTGCCAGCAGCGCGGGCCTTAGCACAGATACGCAGTATTTT.

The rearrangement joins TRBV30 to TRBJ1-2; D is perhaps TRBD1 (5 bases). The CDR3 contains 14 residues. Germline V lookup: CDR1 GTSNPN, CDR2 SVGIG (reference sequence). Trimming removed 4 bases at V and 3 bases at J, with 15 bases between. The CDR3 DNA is TGTGCCTGGAACCAACCGGGACGGGACTATGGCTACACCTTC. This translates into CAWNQPGRDYGYTF.

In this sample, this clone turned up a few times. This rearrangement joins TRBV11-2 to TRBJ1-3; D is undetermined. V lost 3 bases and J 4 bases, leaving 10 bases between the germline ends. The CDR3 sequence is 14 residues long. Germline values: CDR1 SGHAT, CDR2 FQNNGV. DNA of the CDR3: TGTGCCAGCAGCTTCAAACAGCGAGGAAACACCATATATTTT. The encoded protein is CASSFKQRGNTIYF.

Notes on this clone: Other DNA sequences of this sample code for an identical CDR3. CDR3 amino acids: CASSLSHSTDTQYF. CDR3 bases: TGTGCCAGCAGCTTATCGCACTCCACAGATACGCAGTATTTT. The chain has TRBV7-2 and TRBJ2-3; D unresolved. V lost 2 bases, J lost 2 bases, and 8 bases lay in between. The germline V gene has CDR1 SGHTA and CDR2 FQGNSA. The CDR3 runs 14 residues. The variable domain in full, with the rest retrieved from reference TRBV7-2 and TRBJ2-3, is GAGVSQSPSNKVTEKGKDVELRCDPISGHTALYWYRQSLGQGLEFLIYFQGNSAPDKSGLPSDRFSAERTGGSVSTLTIQRTQQEDSAVYLCASSLSHSTDTQYFGPGTRLTVL.